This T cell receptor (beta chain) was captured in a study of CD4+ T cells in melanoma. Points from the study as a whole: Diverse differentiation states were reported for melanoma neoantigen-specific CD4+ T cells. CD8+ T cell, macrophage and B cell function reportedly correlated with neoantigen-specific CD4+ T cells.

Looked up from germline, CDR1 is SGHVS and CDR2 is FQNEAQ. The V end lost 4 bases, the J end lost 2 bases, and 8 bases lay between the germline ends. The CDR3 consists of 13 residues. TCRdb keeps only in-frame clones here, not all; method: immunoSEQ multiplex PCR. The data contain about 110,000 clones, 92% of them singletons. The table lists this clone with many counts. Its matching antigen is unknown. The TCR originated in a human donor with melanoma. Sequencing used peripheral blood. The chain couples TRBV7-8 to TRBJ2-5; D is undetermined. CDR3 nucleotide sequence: TGTGCCAGCAGCTCATTAACGCAAGAGACCCAGTACTTC. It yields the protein CASSSLTQETQYF.